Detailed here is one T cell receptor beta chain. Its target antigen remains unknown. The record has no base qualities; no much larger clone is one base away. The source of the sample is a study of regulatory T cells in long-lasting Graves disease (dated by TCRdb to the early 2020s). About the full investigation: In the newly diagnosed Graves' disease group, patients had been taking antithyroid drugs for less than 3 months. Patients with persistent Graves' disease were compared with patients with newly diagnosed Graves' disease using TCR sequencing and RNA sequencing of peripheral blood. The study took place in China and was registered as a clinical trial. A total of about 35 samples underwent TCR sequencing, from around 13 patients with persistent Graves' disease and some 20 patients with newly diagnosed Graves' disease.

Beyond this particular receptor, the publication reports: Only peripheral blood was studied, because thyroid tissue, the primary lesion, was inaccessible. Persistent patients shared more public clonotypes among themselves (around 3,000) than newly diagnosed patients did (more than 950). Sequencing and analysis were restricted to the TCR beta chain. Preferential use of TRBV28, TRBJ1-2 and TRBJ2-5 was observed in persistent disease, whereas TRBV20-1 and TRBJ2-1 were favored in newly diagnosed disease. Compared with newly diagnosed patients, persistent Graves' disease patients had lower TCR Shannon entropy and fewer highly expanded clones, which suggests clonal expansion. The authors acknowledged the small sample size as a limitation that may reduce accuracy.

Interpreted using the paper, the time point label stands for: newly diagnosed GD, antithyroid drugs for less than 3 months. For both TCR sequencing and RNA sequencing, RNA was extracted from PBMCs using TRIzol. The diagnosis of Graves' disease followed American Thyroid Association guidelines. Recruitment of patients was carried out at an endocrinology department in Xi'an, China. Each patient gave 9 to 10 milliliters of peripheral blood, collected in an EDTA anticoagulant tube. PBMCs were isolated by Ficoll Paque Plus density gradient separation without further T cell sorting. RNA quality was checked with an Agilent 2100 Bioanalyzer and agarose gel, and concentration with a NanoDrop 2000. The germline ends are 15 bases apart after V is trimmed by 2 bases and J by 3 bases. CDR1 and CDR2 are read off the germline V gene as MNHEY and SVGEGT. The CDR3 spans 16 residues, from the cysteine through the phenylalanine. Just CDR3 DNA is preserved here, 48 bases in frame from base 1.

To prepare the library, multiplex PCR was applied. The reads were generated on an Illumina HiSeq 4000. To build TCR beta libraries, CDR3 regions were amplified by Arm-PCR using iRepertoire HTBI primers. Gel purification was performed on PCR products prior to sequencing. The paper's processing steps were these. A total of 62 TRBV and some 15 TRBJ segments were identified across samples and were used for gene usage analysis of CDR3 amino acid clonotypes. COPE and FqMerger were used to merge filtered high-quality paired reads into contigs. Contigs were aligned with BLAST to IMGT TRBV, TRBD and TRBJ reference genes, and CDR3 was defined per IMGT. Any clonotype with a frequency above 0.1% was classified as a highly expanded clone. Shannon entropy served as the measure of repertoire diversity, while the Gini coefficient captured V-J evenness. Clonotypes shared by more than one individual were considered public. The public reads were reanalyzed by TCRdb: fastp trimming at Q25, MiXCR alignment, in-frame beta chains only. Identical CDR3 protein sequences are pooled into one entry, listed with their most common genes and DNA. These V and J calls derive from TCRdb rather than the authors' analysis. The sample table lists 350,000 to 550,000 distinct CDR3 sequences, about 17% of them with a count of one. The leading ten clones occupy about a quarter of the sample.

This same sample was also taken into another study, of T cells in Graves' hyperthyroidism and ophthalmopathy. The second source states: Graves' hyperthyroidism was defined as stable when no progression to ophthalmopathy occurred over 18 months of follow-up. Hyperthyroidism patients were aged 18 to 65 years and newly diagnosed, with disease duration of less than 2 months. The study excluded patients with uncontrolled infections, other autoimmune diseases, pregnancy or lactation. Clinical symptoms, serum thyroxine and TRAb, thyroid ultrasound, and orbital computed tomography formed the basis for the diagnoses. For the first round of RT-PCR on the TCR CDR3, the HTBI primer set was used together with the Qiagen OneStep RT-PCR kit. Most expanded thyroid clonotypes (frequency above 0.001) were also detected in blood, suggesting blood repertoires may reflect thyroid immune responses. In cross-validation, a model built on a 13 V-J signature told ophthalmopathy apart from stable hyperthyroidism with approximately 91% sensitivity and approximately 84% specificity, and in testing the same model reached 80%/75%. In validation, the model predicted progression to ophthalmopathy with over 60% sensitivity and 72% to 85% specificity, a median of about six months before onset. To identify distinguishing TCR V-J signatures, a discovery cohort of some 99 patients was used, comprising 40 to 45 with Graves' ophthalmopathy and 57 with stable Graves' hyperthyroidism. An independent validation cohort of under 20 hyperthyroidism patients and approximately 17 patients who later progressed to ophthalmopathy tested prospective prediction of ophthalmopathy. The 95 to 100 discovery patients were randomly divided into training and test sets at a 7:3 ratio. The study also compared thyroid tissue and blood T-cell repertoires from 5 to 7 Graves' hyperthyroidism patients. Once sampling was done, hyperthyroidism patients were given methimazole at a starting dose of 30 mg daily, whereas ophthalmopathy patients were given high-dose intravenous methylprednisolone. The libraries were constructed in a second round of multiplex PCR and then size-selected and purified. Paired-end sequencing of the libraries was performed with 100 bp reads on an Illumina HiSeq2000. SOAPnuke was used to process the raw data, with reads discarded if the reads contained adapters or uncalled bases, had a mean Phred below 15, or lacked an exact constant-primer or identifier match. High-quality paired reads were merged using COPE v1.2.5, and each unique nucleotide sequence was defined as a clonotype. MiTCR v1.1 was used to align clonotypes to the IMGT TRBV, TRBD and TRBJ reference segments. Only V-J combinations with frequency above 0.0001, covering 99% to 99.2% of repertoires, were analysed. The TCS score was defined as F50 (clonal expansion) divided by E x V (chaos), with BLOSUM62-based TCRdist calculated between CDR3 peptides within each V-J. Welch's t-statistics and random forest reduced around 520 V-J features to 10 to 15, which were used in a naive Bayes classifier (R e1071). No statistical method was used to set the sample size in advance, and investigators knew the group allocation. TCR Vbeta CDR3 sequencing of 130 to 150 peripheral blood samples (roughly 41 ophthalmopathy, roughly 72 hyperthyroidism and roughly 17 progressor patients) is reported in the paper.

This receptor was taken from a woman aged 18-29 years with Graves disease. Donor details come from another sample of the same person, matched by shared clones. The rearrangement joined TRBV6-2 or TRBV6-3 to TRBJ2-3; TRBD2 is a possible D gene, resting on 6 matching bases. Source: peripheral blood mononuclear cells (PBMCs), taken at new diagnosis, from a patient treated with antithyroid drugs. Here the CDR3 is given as CASSYPRAGLTDTQYF. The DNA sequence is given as TGTGCCAGCAGTTACCCCAGGGCGGGATTGACAGATACGCAGTATTTT.